Below, one T cell receptor (beta chain) is given with its context. What it binds is unknown. The CDR3 contains 15 residues. CDR1 is SGHNT and CDR2 is YENEEA in the germline V gene. The V end lost 0 bases, the J end lost 4 bases, and 13 bases lay between the germline ends. The source of the sample is a study of PD-1 blockade in classical Hodgkin lymphoma. Assay: immunoSEQ multiplex PCR; the TCRdb copy retains only in-frame clones and omits some. The sample shows approximately 47,000 clones, just over 90% of them seen only once. General observations from the study: Relapsed/refractory patients reportedly had lower baseline diversity than newly diagnosed patients. Why the repertoires differ is still unclear, perhaps disease activity or prior therapy.

Time point of the sample: newly diagnosed, previously untreated cHL patient sample. PBMCs from untreated, newly diagnosed classical Hodgkin lymphoma were comparison samples. The sequenced material came from peripheral blood mononuclear cells (PBMCs). The chain employs TRBV11-3 and TRBJ2-7, with D possibly TRBD2 on 5 matching bases. The TCR sequence derives from a human donor with classical Hodgkin lymphoma. The DNA for the CDR3 is TGTGCCAGCAGCTTAGAGGGGTTTGGGGAGTACGAGCAGTACTTC. Protein: CASSLEGFGEYEQYF. The entire variable domain, with the rest obtained from reference TRBV11-3 and TRBJ2-7, is as follows: EAGVVQSPRYKIIEKKQPVAFWCNPISGHNTLYWYLQNLGQGPELLIRYENEEAVDDSQLPKDRFSAERLKGVDSTLKIQPAELGDSAVYLCASSLEGFGEYEQYFGPGTRLTVT.